One sample yielded the 32 T cell receptor beta chains listed below, sequenced in a study of regulatory T cells in long-lasting Graves disease. Through Arm-PCR of CDR3 regions and iRepertoire HTBI primers, TCR beta libraries were built. Via MiXCR, TCRdb re-called the multiplex PCR reads, giving one row per CDR3 protein. This sample has roughly 500,000 distinct CDR3 sequences, with 20% to 25% found just once. The time point was: persistent/refractory GD, antithyroid drugs over 5 years with positive TRAb. The TCR library was prepared using RNA isolated from PBMCs. This specimen consisted of peripheral blood mononuclear cells (PBMCs), obtained when the disease was refractory, from a patient treated with antithyroid drugs. Every receptor here comes from a female donor with Graves disease.

The sample holds many counts of this clonotype. This chain uses TRBV6-5 with TRBJ1-4; tentative D call: TRBD1 (6 bases). Per germline, CDR1 MNHEY and CDR2 SVGAGI. The CDR3 spans 18 residues. Trimming pared 4 bases from V and 5 bases from J, leaving 23 bases between. CDR3 sequence reads: CASSSNPRPGAGNEKLFF. The DNA for the CDR3 is TGTGCCAGCAGTTCAAACCCGAGGCCGGGGGCGGGGAATGAAAAACTGTTTTTT.

This clonotype occurred a few times. The J gene is TRBJ1-1, the V gene TRBV11-2; D uncertain. Trimming stripped 2 bases from V and 5 bases from J, with 15 bases between. From germline, CDR1 is SGHAT and CDR2 FQNNGV. The CDR3 runs to 15 residues. CDR3 in DNA: TGTGCCAGCAGCTTAATGACGGCCCTAGGGACTGAAGCTTTCTTT. It is translated as CASSLMTALGTEAFF.

This clonotype has only a few counts. The CDR3 here is CASSTGNQETQYF. The CDR3 nucleotides read TGTGCCAGCAGTACAGGGAACCAAGAGACCCAGTACTTC. This rearrangement joins TRBV25-1 to TRBJ2-5, with D possibly matching TRBD1 (6 bases). CDR1 MGHDK and CDR2 SYGVNS come from the germline V gene. The CDR3 is 13 amino acids. Trimming removed 5 bases from V and 0 bases from J, with 7 bases in between.

There are many counts of this clonotype. The rearrangement links TRBV6-5 to TRBJ1-1, with 7 nucleotides matching TRBD1. CDR3 length: 16 amino acids. V gave up 3 bases and J gave up 6 bases; unmatched junction bases: 13. CDR1 MNHEY and CDR2 SVGAGI come from the germline V gene. CDR3 in DNA: TGTGCCAGCAGTTATCACACCGGGACAGAAAAATCTGAAGCTTTCTTT. It is translated as CASSYHTGTEKSEAFF.

With regard to this clonotype: The junction shows a germline mismatch at one end, possibly a read error. V and J are TRBV5-6 and TRBJ1-3; 8 nucleotides match TRBD1. The CDR3 is made up of 16 amino acids. Germline loops: CDR1 SGHDT, CDR2 YYEEEE. DNA of the CDR3: TGTGCCAGCAGCGCACGGGACAGGTTCTCTGGAGACACCATATATTTT. This translates into CASSARDRFSGDTIYF.

This clonotype was observed once. Its ends do not fully match the called genes, so a read error is possible. This chain links TRBV9 with TRBJ1-1; D call uncertain. The CDR3 contains 13 residues. The germline gives CDR1 SGDLS, CDR2 YYNGEE. The CDR3 reads CASSVGGNTKAFF. The CDR3, as DNA: TGTGCCAGCAGCGTAGGTGGGAACACTAAAGCTTTCTTT.

There are many counts of this clonotype. The chain couples TRBV6-1 to TRBJ2-7; 12 nucleotides line up with TRBD2. V gave up 7 bases and J gave up 4 bases; unmatched junction bases: 8. CDR3 length: 15 amino acids. The germline V gene encodes CDR1 MNHNS and CDR2 SASEGT. CDR3 coding DNA: TGTGCCAGCAAATTCAGGACTAGCGGGGCATACGAGCAGTACTTC. It encodes CASKFRTSGAYEQYF.

The gene calls are TRBV4-1 and TRBJ2-7; possible D gene TRBD1, 6 bases. CDR3 size: 15 residues. With 4 bases removed from V and 0 bases from J, the gap between germline ends came to 13 bases. CDR1 is MGHRA, CDR2 YSYEKL, per germline. CDR3 coding DNA: TGCGCCAGCAGCCGATCACAGGGACCCTCCTACGAGCAGTACTTC. It codes for CASSRSQGPSYEQYF.

This clonotype was found a few times. This chain joins TRBV7-8 and TRBJ1-5; no definite D call. V gave up 11 bases and J gave up 0 bases, with 14 bases separating them. CDR1 and CDR2 (germline): SGHVS, FQNEAQ. The CDR3 is 14 amino acids. For the CDR3, the DNA is TGTGCCTCTCATCCCTGGGATAGCAATCAGCCCCAGCATTTT. As protein: CASHPWDSNQPQHF.

This sequence joins TRBV27 and TRBJ2-1; TRBD2 matches at 13 bases. V shed 2 bases, J shed 1 base, and the junction held 5 bases outside the gene matches. In germline, CDR1 is MNHEY, CDR2 SMNVEV (reference sequence). CDR3 length: 18 amino acids. CDR3 DNA: TGTGCCAGCAGTTTAGTACTAGCGGGAGGGGGTTCCTACAATGAGCAGTTCTTC. Its translation is CASSLVLAGGGSYNEQFF.

This clonotype has ten or more counts. The rearrangement links TRBV28 to TRBJ1-6; no reliable D call. The ends were cut back, 7 bases at V and 4 bases at J, with 8 bases in the middle. CDR1 and CDR2 from the germline V gene are MDHEN and SYDVKM. This CDR3 contains 13 residues. The CDR3 coding sequence is TGTGCCAGCAACCACGATTATAATTCACCCCTCCACTTT. It yields the protein CASNHDYNSPLHF. Looking up the rest from reference TRBV28 and TRBJ1-6 gives the full variable domain: DVKVTQSSRYLVKRTGEKVFLECVQDMDHENMFWYRQDPGLGLRLIYFSYDVKMKEKGDIPEGYSVSREKKERFSLILESASTNQTSMYLCASNHDYNSPLHFGNGTRLTVT.

This clonotype was recorded many times. This chain connects TRBV6-1 to TRBJ2-7; either TRBD1 or TRBD2 may fit D (5 bases each). This CDR3 is built from 13 residues. Trimming cost V 6 bases and J 6 bases, with 15 bases left between them. The germline gives CDR1 MNHNS, CDR2 SASEGT. The CDR3 here is CASRGDTMGEQYF. Written as DNA, the CDR3 is TGTGCCAGCAGGGGGGATACCATGGGCGAGCAGTACTTC.

J is TRBJ2-3 and V is TRBV6-1; 12 bases map to TRBD2. Germline CDR1 reads MNHNS; CDR2 reads SASEGT. The CDR3 totals 15 residues. With V trimmed by 5 bases and J by 3 bases, 3 bases remained unmatched. The CDR3 DNA sequence: TGTGCCAGCAGTCGACTAGCGGGAGAAACAGATACGCAGTATTTT. Amino acid sequence: CASSRLAGETDTQYF.

This clonotype was picked up a small number of times. The CDR3 DNA reads as TGTGCCAGCAGAAGGGGGACAGGGGGACCCCCAGCACTAGCCAAAAACATTCAGTACTTC. Translation: CASRRGTGGPPALAKNIQYF. The chain couples TRBV28 to TRBJ2-4, with 11 bases that match TRBD1. Unmatched junction bases numbered 16, after V lost 6 bases and J lost 0 bases. There are 20 residues in the CDR3. Germline lookup yields CDR1 MDHEN and CDR2 SYDVKM.

The chain is built from TRBV7-2 and TRBJ2-2; D is unresolved. This CDR3 is 14 amino acids long. V dropped 5 bases and J dropped 3 bases, with 10 bases sitting between them. The germline V gene has CDR1 SGHTA and CDR2 FQGNSA. CDR3 DNA: TGTGCCAGCAGCCCCCTGGGATACACCGGGGAGCTGTTTTTT. Translation: CASSPLGYTGELFF.

The V and J genes are TRBV4-1 and TRBJ1-4, with D hard to call. Trimming cost V 8 bases and J 4 bases, with 8 bases left between them. CDR1 MGHRA and CDR2 YSYEKL come from the germline V gene. The CDR3 runs 12 residues. The CDR3 here is CASGLHNEKLFF. For the CDR3, the DNA is TGCGCCAGCGGACTTCATAATGAAAAACTGTTTTTT.

In this sample, this clonotype turned up a few times. This sequence joins TRBV24-1 and TRBJ1-2; 10 bases agree with TRBD1. The V gene end was trimmed by 2 bases and the J gene end by 4 bases; junction bases not matched to a gene: 6. This CDR3 has 16 amino acids. Germline values: CDR1 KGHDR, CDR2 SFDVKD. Here the CDR3 reads CATSDYRGQGIYGYTF. The CDR3 DNA reads TGTGCCACCAGTGATTACAGGGGACAGGGGATCTATGGCTACACCTTC.

This clonotype showed up many times. This chain links TRBV27 with TRBJ2-7; D perhaps matches TRBD2 (5 bases). The CDR3 is made up of 13 amino acids. V was clipped by 3 bases and J by 3 bases, with 9 bases between them. From germline, CDR1 is MNHEY and CDR2 SMNVEV (reference sequence). The chain's CDR3 is CASSLRGRYEQYF. For the CDR3, the DNA is TGTGCCAGCAGTTTGCGAGGGCGCTACGAGCAGTACTTC.

This clonotype appeared many times. The chain is built from TRBV12-3 or TRBV12-4 and TRBJ1-2; TRBD1 might be the D (5 bases). V was clipped by 3 bases and J by 6 bases, with 11 bases between them. The CDR3 is 13 residues long. The CDR3 DNA sequence: TGTGCCAGCAGTTTCACCGTACAGGATGGCTACACCTTC. It yields the protein CASSFTVQDGYTF.

This rearrangement joins TRBV19 to TRBJ2-7; 8 nucleotides line up with TRBD1. This CDR3 spans 15 amino acids. Germline V gives CDR1 LNHDA, CDR2 SQIVND (reference sequence). V lost 4 bases to trimming and J lost 7 bases; unmatched junction nucleotides: 12. The DNA of the CDR3 is TGTGCCAGTAGTACGCGGACAGGGCTAACCGTGGAGCAGTACTTC. This codes for CASSTRTGLTVEQYF.

This clonotype was counted ten times or more. The chain combines TRBV28 with TRBJ2-7, with 7 bases lining up with TRBD1. CDR3 length: 15 residues. Germline V gene lookup returns CDR1 MDHEN and CDR2 SYDVKM. Trimming at V came to 5 bases and at J to 0 bases, leaving 7 bases not matched to a gene. CDR3 DNA: TGTGCCAGCAGTGTAGCTGGGGACAGCTCCTACGAGCAGTACTTC. Its translation: CASSVAGDSSYEQYF.

The sample holds many counts of this clonotype. The J gene is TRBJ1-4, the V gene TRBV2; perhaps TRBD1 as D (6 bases). V gave up 4 bases and J gave up 8 bases, with 14 bases separating them. The CDR3 runs 14 residues. Germline V CDR1 and CDR2: SNHLY, FYNNEI. The CDR3 region is CASSGTVGLEKLFF. CDR3 coding DNA: TGTGCCAGCAGTGGGACAGTCGGCTTGGAAAAACTGTTTTTT. Variable domain in full (rest from reference TRBV2 and TRBJ1-4): EPEVTQTPSHQVTQMGQEVILRCVPISNHLYFYWYRQILGQKVEFLVSFYNNEISEKSEIFDDQFSVERPDGSNFTLKIRSTKLEDSAMYFCASSGTVGLEKLFFGSGTQLSVL.

The chain joins TRBV12-3 or TRBV12-4 to TRBJ2-2; 10 nucleotides align to TRBD1. The CDR3 covers 15 residues. Losses at the gene ends were 3 bases for V and 6 bases for J; bases not matched to a gene: 4. CDR3 loop: CASSFGTGVSGELFF. CDR3 DNA sequence: TGTGCCAGCAGTTTCGGGACAGGGGTTTCCGGGGAGCTGTTTTTT.

As for this clonotype: A read error is possible here, since a much larger clone lies one base away. This chain links TRBV6-5 with TRBJ2-7; 9 bases agree with TRBD1. The germline CDR1 and CDR2 sequences are MNHEY and SVGAGI. The CDR3 has 14 residues. V was pared by 2 bases and J by 2 bases, with 1 base of the junction left unmatched. The CDR3 nucleotides read TGTGCCAGCAGTTACGGGACAGGGCCCTACGAGCAGTACTTC. It is translated as CASSYGTGPYEQYF.

As regards this clonotype: Possible read error: a much larger clone is one base away. The rearrangement joins TRBV24-1 to TRBJ2-5; D gene ambiguous. The end of the DNA fits TRBJ2-7 better, so the J call may be wrong. Looked up from germline, CDR1 is KGHDR and CDR2 is SFDVKD. There are 16 residues in the CDR3. CDR3 amino acids: CATKGFRPRSLYEQYF. CDR3 nucleotides: TGTGCCACCAAAGGGTTTCGGCCTCGAAGTTTGTACGAGCAGTACTTC.

This clonotype was detected many times. Mismatch with germline at one junction end may stem from a read error. The V gene is TRBV2, the J gene TRBJ2-7; tentatively, D is TRBD1 or TRBD2 (6 bases each). This CDR3 has 12 amino acids. Germline CDR1 SNHLY, CDR2 FYNNEI. The CDR3 loop is CASSYYGGTPTF. CDR3 sequence (DNA): TGTGCCAGCAGTTACTATGGCGGGACACCTACCTTC.

This clonotype was counted at least ten times. The chain employs TRBV6-5 and TRBJ1-1; D not resolved. The CDR3 is 15 amino acids. Germline lookup yields CDR1 MNHEY and CDR2 SVGAGI. With 0 bases removed from V and 2 bases from J, the gap between germline ends came to 10 bases. As DNA, the CDR3 is TGTGCCAGCAGTTACTCTCCCGAGGGAAACACTGAAGCTTTCTTT. This translates into CASSYSPEGNTEAFF.

The V gene is TRBV7-9, the J gene TRBJ1-1; maybe TRBD1 (5 bases). V was cut by 1 base and J by 2 bases, with 20 bases left in between. CDR1 is SEHNR and CDR2 is FQNEAQ in the germline V gene (reference sequence). The CDR3 runs 18 residues. In DNA form, the CDR3 reads TGTGCCAGCAGCTTAGAGCAGGGTTTTTCCACCCTCAACACTGAAGCTTTCTTT. Its translation: CASSLEQGFSTLNTEAFF.

As to this clonotype: With a much larger clone just one base away, this may be a read error. The V gene is TRBV2, the J gene TRBJ2-2; no clear D gene. CDR1 SNHLY and CDR2 FYNNEI come from the germline V gene. The CDR3 loop spans 15 amino acids. CDR3 protein: CASIGIFGASLKLSF. CDR3 sequence (DNA): TGTGCCAGCATTGGTATTTTTGGCGCGAGTCTGAAGCTGTCTTTT.

This clonotype has a handful of counts. This chain links TRBV28 with TRBJ2-1; 14 bases align to TRBD2. The junction had 9 bases not matched to a gene; V was cut back by 6 bases and J by 5 bases. The germline gives CDR1 MDHEN, CDR2 SYDVKM. This CDR3 spans 17 amino acids. The CDR3 loop reads CASSRPLGLAGDNEQFF. The CDR3 bases are TGTGCCAGCAGCAGGCCCCTGGGACTAGCGGGAGACAATGAGCAGTTCTTC.

This chain connects TRBV20-1 to TRBJ2-7, with 9 nucleotides matching TRBD1. Trimming at V came to 2 bases and at J to 3 bases, leaving 2 bases not matched to a gene. This CDR3 is built from 13 residues. Germline CDR1 is DFQATT and CDR2 is SNEGSKA (reference sequence). CDR3 bases: TGCAGTGCTAGACTGACAGGGGGCTACGAGCAGTACTTC. This gives the protein CSARLTGGYEQYF.

This clonotype appeared many times. The genes are TRBV27 and TRBJ2-7, with 10 bases aligning to TRBD2. Germline V CDR1 and CDR2: MNHEY, SMNVEV (reference sequence). CDR3 length: 13 residues. J was trimmed by 9 bases and V by 6 bases; bases with no gene match: 8. The CDR3 protein is CASRLLAGSVQYF. The CDR3, as DNA: TGTGCCAGCAGGCTACTAGCGGGATCCGTGCAGTACTTC.